Each of the 18 T cell receptor beta chains below was sequenced from the same sample in a study of blood T cells in healthy people across ages. Next came a second PCR, run for about 6 to 12 cycles, which used a sample-barcoded 5' primer along with a J-beta primer mix. Using its own MiXCR run on the 5' RACE reads, TCRdb lists one record per CDR3 protein. Among roughly 2 million distinct CDR3 sequences listed, roughly 50% were seen once. Sequencing was done on a sample of blood. These receptors were obtained from a woman aged 40-49 years in good health.

J is TRBJ2-4 and V is TRBV14, with 7 bases lining up with TRBD2. The germline CDR1 and CDR2 sequences are SGHDN and FVKESK. The junction had 23 bases not matched to a gene; V was cut back by 0 bases and J by 15 bases. The length of the CDR3 is 18 residues. This CDR3 is CASSQDSRGLAAQETRYF. In DNA, the CDR3 is TGTGCCAGCAGCCAAGATAGCCGCGGGCTAGCGGCACAAGAGACCCGGTACTTC.

V and J are TRBV20-1 and TRBJ2-1, with D hard to call. There are 11 residues in the CDR3. V shed 2 bases and J shed 9 bases, with 8 bases lying between them. Germline lookup yields CDR1 DFQATT and CDR2 SNEGSKA (reference sequence). The CDR3 nucleotides are TGCAGTGCTAGATCCTTACCTGAGCAGTTCTTC. Protein sequence: CSARSLPEQFF.

The chain is built from TRBV7-2 and TRBJ1-2; no clear D gene. V shed 5 bases and J shed 2 bases, with 15 bases lying between them. Germline assignment: CDR1 SGHTA and CDR2 FQGNSA. CDR3 size: 15 residues. The CDR3 protein is CASSPRPTENYGYTF. The CDR3 DNA follows: TGTGCCAGCAGCCCCAGGCCCACAGAGAACTATGGCTACACCTTC.

The J gene is TRBJ2-3, the V gene TRBV7-9, with 7 positions matching TRBD2. J gave up 6 bases and V 1 base, and 10 bases lay outside the gene matches. The CDR3 has 16 amino acids. The germline CDR1 and CDR2 sequences are SEHNR and FQNEAQ (reference sequence). The CDR3 spells CASSLGLAALTDTQYF. The CDR3 DNA reads TGTGCCAGCAGCTTAGGGCTAGCGGCACTCACGGATACGCAGTATTTT.

This clonotype was seen only once. The chain employs TRBV29-1 and TRBJ1-2; 9 bases are shared with TRBD1. Germline assignment: CDR1 SQVTM and CDR2 ANQGSEA. V lost 6 bases and J lost 7; bases outside the gene matches: 6. The CDR3 covers 12 residues. The CDR3 nucleotides read TGCAGCGTGATCAGGGACAGGGTTGGCTACACCTTC. It yields the protein CSVIRDRVGYTF.

As concerns this clonotype: An end of the junction differs from the germline gene, which may be a read error. V and J are TRBV7-2 and TRBJ2-5, with 8 bases aligning to TRBD2. The CDR3 is 14 residues long. The germline V gene has CDR1 SGHTA and CDR2 FQGNSA. In nucleotides, the CDR3 is TGTGCCAGCAGCGTAGCGGGATCCTTAGAGACCCAGTACTTC. Residues: CASSVAGSLETQYF. Full variable domain (remainder filled in from reference TRBV7-2 and TRBJ2-5): GAGVSQSPSNKVTEKGKDVELRCDPISGHTALYWYRQSLGQGLEFLIYFQGNSAPDKSGLPSDRFSAERTGGSVSTLTIQRTQQEDSAVYLCASSVAGSLETQYFGPGTRLLVL.

The J gene is TRBJ2-3, the V gene TRBV6-2 or TRBV6-3; TRBD2 matches 11 bases. CDR3 length equals 15 residues. The germline V gene encodes CDR1 MNHEY and CDR2 SVGEGT. The junction had 6 bases not matched to a gene; V was cut back by 6 bases and J by 4 bases. This chain's CDR3 is CASREGLAVADTQYF. In nucleotides, the CDR3 is TGTGCCAGCAGGGAGGGACTAGCGGTGGCAGATACGCAGTATTTT.

This clonotype has more than one count but fewer than ten. The genes are TRBV7-2 and TRBJ2-3; D gene uncertain. V was pared by 5 bases and J by 0 bases, with 18 bases between. CDR1 and CDR2 (germline): SGHTA, FQGNSA. The CDR3 has 17 amino acids. In nucleotides, the CDR3 is TGTGCCAGCAGCCCCTACCCTCTGGAGTCTAGCACAGATACGCAGTATTTT. Residues: CASSPYPLESSTDTQYF.

The chain carries TRBV9 and TRBJ2-5; no clear D gene. With 2 bases removed from V and 4 bases from J, the gap between germline ends came to 15 bases. Per the germline V gene, CDR1 is SGDLS and CDR2 is YYNGEE. The CDR3 has 15 residues. This CDR3 reads CASSVRADLGETQYF. The CDR3 coding sequence is TGTGCCAGCAGCGTCAGAGCAGACCTCGGAGAGACCCAGTACTTC.

The chain joins TRBV6-7 to TRBJ2-1, with D uncertain. TRBV6-7 counts as an open reading frame of uncertain function. Trimming shortened V by 0 bases and J by 0 bases, and 9 bases separated the two germline ends. This CDR3 is 16 amino acids long. The CDR3 spells CASSYSSLSSYNEQFF. In nucleotides, the CDR3 is TGTGCCAGCAGTTACTCTAGCCTAAGCTCCTACAATGAGCAGTTCTTC.

The J gene is TRBJ1-2, the V gene TRBV12-3 or TRBV12-4; D uncertain. The germline V and J ends were trimmed by 2 bases and 4 bases, with 17 bases remaining between them. This CDR3 region has 16 residues. DNA of the CDR3: TGTGCCAGCAGTTTAATAACAAGCCCAGAAGGCTATGGCTACACCTTC. Encoded protein: CASSLITSPEGYGYTF.

This clonotype was detected only a few times. This sequence joins TRBV6-1 and TRBJ2-6; D is possibly TRBD1 (6 bases). V dropped 10 bases and J dropped 4 bases, with 14 bases sitting between them. The CDR3 sequence is 14 residues long. Germline V gene lookup returns CDR1 MNHNS and CDR2 SASEGT. Here the CDR3 reads CATTNRAGANVLTF. Written as DNA, the CDR3 is TGTGCCACCACAAACAGGGCCGGGGCCAACGTCCTGACTTTC.

The CDR3 DNA reads as TGCAGTGCTAGACAATCGGGGGGGGGCACAGATACGCAGTATTTT. Its translation is CSARQSGGGTDTQYF. The chain carries TRBV20-1 and TRBJ2-3, with 8 nucleotides matching TRBD2. The CDR3 consists of 15 residues. V gave up 2 bases and J gave up 1 base; unmatched junction bases: 5. Germline CDR1 is DFQATT and CDR2 is SNEGSKA (reference sequence).

This clonotype appeared a single time. The chain has TRBV25-1 and TRBJ2-2, with 8 bases matching TRBD2. Germline CDR1 is MGHDK and CDR2 is SYGVNS. V was clipped by 6 bases and J by 0 bases; unmatched bases: 9. This CDR3 is built from 17 residues. In DNA, the CDR3 is TGTGCCAGCAGCGTTGGGCGGGGGGCAACGAACACCGGGGAGCTGTTTTTT. This translates into CASSVGRGATNTGELFF. Drawing the rest from reference TRBV25-1 and TRBJ2-2, the complete variable domain is EADIYQTPRYLVIGTGKKITLECSQTMGHDKMYWYQQDPGMELHLIHYSYGVNSTEKGDLSSESTVSRIRTEHFPLTLESARPSHTSQYLCASSVGRGATNTGELFFGEGSRLTVL.

In this sample, this clonotype turned up a few times. The rearrangement links TRBV11-2 to TRBJ2-5, with a weak D call TRBD1 (6 bases). Trimming shortened V by 0 bases and J by 5 bases, and 28 bases separated the two germline ends. This CDR3 spans 20 amino acids. Germline V gene lookup returns CDR1 SGHAT and CDR2 FQNNGV. CDR3 DNA: TGTGCCAGCAGCTTAGATGTTTGGGGGCCACAGGAACCACCTATGGAGACCCAGTACTTC. It specifies CASSLDVWGPQEPPMETQYF. Based on the CDR3 plus reference TRBV11-2 and TRBJ2-5, the full variable domain is EAGVAQSPRYKIIEKRQSVAFWCNPISGHATLYWYQQILGQGPKLLIQFQNNGVVDDSQLPKDRFSAERLKGVDSTLKIQPAKLEDSAVYLCASSLDVWGPQEPPMETQYFGPGTRLLVL.

CDR3 sequence (DNA): TGTGCCAGCAGCCAAGTATTTGAGGAAGGGGAGGGCACAGATACGCAGTATTTT. It specifies CASSQVFEEGEGTDTQYF. The J gene is TRBJ2-3, the V gene TRBV3-1, with D tentatively TRBD2 (6 bases). This CDR3 contains 18 residues. V lost 1 base and J 1 base, leaving 18 bases between the germline ends. The germline V gene has CDR1 LGHDT and CDR2 YNNKEL (reference sequence).

This chain uses TRBV7-2 with TRBJ2-3; D might be TRBD1 (5 bases). The CDR3 loop spans 15 amino acids. Germline CDR1 SGHTA, CDR2 FQGNSA. Trimming removed 5 bases from V and 4 bases from J, with 16 bases in between. CDR3 nucleotides: TGTGCCAGCAGCCGGACACCGATAGCACCAGATACGCAGTATTTT. Its protein product is CASSRTPIAPDTQYF.

Only one count was recorded for this clonotype. The CDR3 loop is CASSFARKSHGQFF. The CDR3 DNA reads as TGTGCCAGCAGTTTTGCTCGGAAGAGCCATGGGCAGTTCTTC. The chain is built from TRBV27 and TRBJ2-1; no firm D call. The CDR3 is 14 residues long. Trimming removed 3 bases from V and 12 bases from J, with 18 bases in between. Germline V lookup: CDR1 MNHEY, CDR2 SMNVEV (reference sequence).